This entry concerns a single T cell receptor (beta chain). Its target antigen remains unknown. One base away there is no much larger clone; base qualities are not given. The data are from a study of shared clonotypes between healthy human individuals (dated by TCRdb to about 2020). Notes on the research overall: The cohort comprised a couple of women and a few men aged 18 to 49 years. Between about 0.8 and 9.5 billion PBMCs per donor were obtained by leukapheresis. Libraries were prepared and TCR repertoires were sequenced by different laboratories using diverse techniques, in order to increase sequencing depth and limit assay-specific biases. For each donor, three plates each were used for CD4 naive and CD4 memory, two plates were used for CD8 naive, and one plate was used for CD8 memory. To estimate repertoire size and how much clonotype sharing occurs between individuals, the study deeply sequenced the blood TCR repertoires of several healthy adults.

As encoded in the germline V gene, CDR1 is SGHDT while CDR2 is YYEEEE. After removal of 4 bases from V and 5 bases from J, the junction retains 5 bases not matched to a gene. The CDR3, cysteine through phenylalanine, is 14 amino acids long. The kept DNA is CDR3 alone, 42 bases in frame from the first base. The study at large found these results: Based on pairwise subsampling, the degree of clonotype sharing among donors was expected to be affected by sequencing depth. Incomplete sequencing was indicated by rarefaction of sorted-subset datasets, despite the large sequencing depth. Roughly 5% of naive CD4, more than 3% of naive CD8, roughly 2.4% of memory CD4, and about 0.4% of memory CD8 clonotypes were shared across several donors. Sampling was limited to blood, and TCR repertoires in tissue likely differ from TCR repertoires in blood. Estimated clonotype richness was generally larger for naive than for memory subsets. The small number of donors limited the genetic and exposure-history diversity represented. Higher generation probabilities were observed for clonotypes shared by all four sorted-subset donors than for non-shared clonotypes.

Using the deep immunoSEQ assay, multiplex PCR amplified TCR CDR3 regions from genomic DNA. Extracted genomic DNA from each cell subset was distributed evenly across all wells of several immunoSEQ 96-well plates, and each plate was treated as a replicate. Each replicate PCR for sorted subsets received about 200 ng genomic DNA, equal to tens of thousands of T cell genomes. Purified libraries were measured with a Qubit 3.0 fluorometer, size-checked on a Bioanalyzer 2100, and measured again with the KAPA Library Quantification kit. Each immunoSEQ 96-well plate was sequenced on its own single-read 150-cycle Illumina NextSeq 550 flow cell. The source study handled its data this way. Because only junctional sequences without quality scores were contained in the immunoSEQ output, filtering matching that applied to full-length reads could not be performed. To assign V/J genes and CDR3, sequences were annotated using PyIR, a Python wrapper for IgBLAST v1.9, with IMGT germline references. Any read was removed if the V/J assignment was weak (E-value above 1e-6), the CDR3 was missing, or the read contained stop codons, out-of-frame junctions, or ambiguous translated residues. A V3J clonotype was defined by an identical inferred V gene, J gene, and CDR3 amino acid sequence. Percentage overlap between repertoires was computed as shared unique clonotypes divided by the size of the smaller repertoire. Three approaches were used to assess repertoire richness: RTK rarefaction, the Chao1 estimator, and Recon v2.1 estimates of unobserved clonotypes. Generation probabilities for all TCRbeta clonotypes obtained by the gDNA method from a handful of donors were computed using OLGA. The table was pulled from immuneACCESS by TCRdb, which kept in-frame rearrangements only. Such tables lose some clones; where checked, under half of the loss comes from unresolved V genes, and the rest has no known cause. The V and J calls and clone size come from that table; D and trimming were worked out from the DNA. Within this sample are fewer than 1.8 million clones, with roughly 98.5% of them counted one time only. The ten largest clones take up roughly 0.36% of the sample.

Donors were healthy HIV-negative adults with no recently reported acute infections or vaccinations. Every donor was a Caucasian adult living in Nashville, Tennessee, USA. Magnetic negative selection was used to enrich CD4+ T cells, after which naive cells were positively selected on CD45RA and the negative fraction became the memory subset. Blood was obtained by leukapheresis, after which PBMCs were separated by Ficoll-Histopaque density gradient centrifugation and cryopreserved in liquid nitrogen vapor phase. Analytical flow cytometry was used to check the purity and quantity of each magnetically sorted T cell population. From each sorted fraction, genomic DNA was isolated and quantified by UV absorbance on a Nanodrop 2000c.

This TCR was recovered from a young man in good health. The sequenced sample was naive CD4+ T cells sorted from blood. The cell subset or site label corresponds to: CD45RA+ positively selected. The sequence is built from TRBV5-6 and TRBJ2-5; TRBD1 matches 10 bases in the middle. The sequenced DNA: TGTGCCAGCAGCCGGGACAGGGGTCGGGAGACCCAGTACTTC. This encodes CASSRDRGRETQYF.